These T cell receptor beta chains were read from a single sample in a study of monozygotic twins with cystic fibrosis. The method was immunoSEQ multiplex PCR; TCRdb's version includes in-frame clones alone and lacks a portion of them. The repertoire holds 8,000 to 10,000 clones, with 98% to 99% as singletons. The sequencing input was blood. The source of these receptors is a girl aged 2 to 10 with cystic fibrosis. CDR3s include the opening cysteine and the closing phenylalanine or tryptophan. A D gene is named only where the DNA matches it firmly. Clone size appears in some rows only: once, few, many, or a class for an expanded clone.

12	TRBV6-5	.	TRBJ1-2	.	TGTGCCAGCAGTCCCGGAACCTATGGCTACACCTTC	CASSPGTYGYTF
13	TRBV16	once	TRBJ1-1	.	TGTGCCAGCAGCCTCCTCGATGGCACTGAAGCTTTCTTT	CASSLLDGTEAFF
12	TRBV29-1	.	TRBJ1-2	.	TGCAGCGTGGGCAGGGCGTCTACTGGCTACACCTTC	CSVGRASTGYTF
16	TRBV28	.	TRBJ2-3	TRBD2	TGTGCCAGCAGTTCCGGACTAGCGGTGCACACAGATACGCAGTATTTT	CASSSGLAVHTDTQYF
13	TRBV7-2	.	TRBJ1-1	.	TGTGCCAGCAGCCCGCAGGGAAGGGATGAAGCTTTCTTT	CASSPQGRDEAFF
14	TRBV7-8	.	TRBJ1-3	.	TGTGCCAGCAGCTTAAGGGACACCAGAAACACCATATATTTT	CASSLRDTRNTIYF
11	TRBV7-9	once	TRBJ1-1	.	TGTGCCAGCAGCTTGAACACCGAAGCTTTCTTT	CASSLNTEAFF
12	TRBV6-5	.	TRBJ1-1	.	TGTGCCAGCAGACAGGGCAGCACTGAAGCTTTCTTT	CASRQGSTEAFF
15	TRBV5-1	.	TRBJ2-7	TRBD2	TGCGCCAGCAACCCCTGGAGCGGGAGCTCCTACGAGCAGTACTTC	CASNPWSGSSYEQYF
13	TRBV19	.	TRBJ1-2	.	TGTGCCAGTACGGACAGCCCTAACTATGGCTACACCTTC	CASTDSPNYGYTF
17	TRBV6-4	.	TRBJ1-5	.	TGTGCCAGCAGCTTTTCCCGACAGAGACAGGGCAATCAGCCCCAGCATTTT	CASSFSRQRQGNQPQHF
15	TRBV6-1	.	TRBJ2-7	.	TGTGCCAGCACCCCTAGGGGGGCGGACTCCTACGAGCAGTACTTC	CASTPRGADSYEQYF
15	TRBV19	.	TRBJ2-7	TRBD2	TGTGCCAGTAGTATTCCAGCGGGAGGAACCTACGAGCAGTACTTC	CASSIPAGGTYEQYF
15	TRBV7-2	.	TRBJ2-2	TRBD1	TGTGCCAGCAGTCCTAACGGACAGGGGATCGGGGAGCTGTTTTTT	CASSPNGQGIGELFF
15	TRBV6-5	.	TRBJ1-2	TRBD1	TGTGCCAGCAGTTACACGGGACAGGGGGACTATGGCTACACCTTC	CASSYTGQGDYGYTF
13	TRBV4-3	.	TRBJ2-7	TRBD1	TGCGCCAGCAGCCCGGGACAGACCTACGAGCAGTACTTC	CASSPGQTYEQYF
14	TRBV11-2	.	TRBJ2-7	.	TGTGCCAGCAGCTTAGATTTAGGGAACTACGAGCAGTACTTC	CASSLDLGNYEQYF
14	TRBV19	.	TRBJ2-7	TRBD1	TGTGCCAGTAGTACCGGACAGGGCTTGGCCGAGCAGTACTTC	CASSTGQGLAEQYF
18	TRBV4-1	.	TRBJ2-6	TRBD1	TGCGCCAGCAGCCAAGAAGGACAGGGGGCGTTTGGGGCCAACGTCCTGACTTTC	CASSQEGQGAFGANVLTF
13	TRBV6-4	.	TRBJ2-3	.	TGTGCCAGCAGTTACACCCCGGCCGATACGCAGTATTTT	CASSYTPADTQYF
16	TRBV7-9	.	TRBJ2-3	TRBD1	TGTGCCAGCAGCTTACCCGGACAGGGTGGGAAAGATACGCAGTATTTT	CASSLPGQGGKDTQYF
17	TRBV15	.	TRBJ2-2	TRBD2	TGTGCCACCAGCAGAGTTGGACTAGCGGGAGACACCGGGGAGCTGTTTTTT	CATSRVGLAGDTGELFF
16	TRBV7-9	.	TRBJ1-2	.	TGTGCCAGCAGCTTAGGGTCGGGACACTCACCGGAGGGCTACACCTTC	CASSLGSGHSPEGYTF
15	TRBV19	.	TRBJ1-1	.	TGTGCCAGTAGTATAGCCCTCGGGGGATGGTCTGGGGCTTTCTTT	CASSIALGGWSGAFF